This TCR beta chain was retrieved from a study of shared clonotypes between healthy human individuals. Authors' analysis steps: Filtering was not the same, since immunoSEQ gave junction-only sequences without quality scores. Assay: immunoSEQ multiplex PCR; the TCRdb copy retains only in-frame clones and omits some. V, J and clone size reflect that table, while D and trimming were determined from the DNA. Of hundreds of thousands of clones listed, about 92% are singletons. CD8 cells classed as naive were CD45RO-negative and positively selected for CCR7, excluding terminally differentiated effector memory CD45RA+ cells. This TCR was recovered from a man aged 30-40 years in good health. The specimen was naive CD8+ T cells sorted from blood.

The CDR3 protein is CASSQDLALETQYF. The CDR3 nucleotides are TGCGCCAGCAGCCAAGATCTGGCTCTAGAGACCCAGTACTTC. The chain combines TRBV4-3 with TRBJ2-5; D is unresolved. The CDR3 consists of 14 residues. Germline lookup yields CDR1 LGHNA and CDR2 YSLEER. The germline V and J ends were trimmed by 0 bases and 4 bases, with 9 bases remaining between them.